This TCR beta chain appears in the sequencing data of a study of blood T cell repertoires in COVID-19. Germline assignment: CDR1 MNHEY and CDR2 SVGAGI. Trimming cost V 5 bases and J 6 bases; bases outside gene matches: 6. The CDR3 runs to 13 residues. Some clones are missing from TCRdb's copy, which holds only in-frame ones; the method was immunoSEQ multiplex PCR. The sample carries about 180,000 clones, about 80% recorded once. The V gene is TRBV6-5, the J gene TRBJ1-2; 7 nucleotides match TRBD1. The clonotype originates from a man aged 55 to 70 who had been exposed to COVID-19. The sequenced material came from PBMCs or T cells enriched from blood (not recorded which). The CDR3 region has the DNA TGTGCCAGCAGTACAGGGACAGCAGATGGCTACACCTTC. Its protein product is CASSTGTADGYTF.